One and the same sample provided the 4 T cell receptor beta chains below, sequenced in a study of T cell repertoires in cytomegalovirus infection. MiXCR was run by TCRdb on the reads, yielding one entry per CDR3 protein. Of 600,000 to 700,000 distinct CDR3 sequences listed, around a third were seen once; the top ten hold about 20%. Their antigens are not known. The specimen comprised cultured PBMCs, sampled from culture after CMV antigen stimulation. The receptors here all came from a human donor in good health (CMV status not recorded). Some clones in this sample may be carry-over from other donors' samples.

This clonotype turned up a few times. This chain joins TRBV20-1 and TRBJ2-1, with D tentatively TRBD2 (6 bases). Germline CDR1 is DFQATT and CDR2 is SNEGSKA (reference sequence). V lost 5 bases and J lost 6, with 14 bases in between. The CDR3 covers 13 residues. CDR3 bases: TGCAGTGCTCCTCCGGGACTGATCAATGAGCAGTTCTTC. It translates to CSAPPGLINEQFF.

The rearrangement links TRBV20-1 to TRBJ2-3; a possible D gene is TRBD2 (5 bases). The CDR3 runs 15 residues. V lost 3 bases and J lost 2, with 15 bases in between. Germline CDR1 reads DFQATT; CDR2 reads SNEGSKA (reference sequence). CDR3 nucleotides: TGCAGTGCTAGTGGACCGGGAATAGACACAGATACGCAGTATTTT. Amino acids: CSASGPGIDTDTQYF.

The sample holds a few counts of this clonotype. The chain links TRBV7-2 to TRBJ1-1; D call uncertain. V was clipped by 7 bases and J by 5 bases, with 17 bases between them. The CDR3 has 14 residues. Germline loops: CDR1 SGHTA, CDR2 FQGNSA. DNA for the CDR3: TGTGCCAGCATTACCAGCGGGGTTGGGACTGAAGCTTTCTTT. Translated: CASITSGVGTEAFF.

This chain connects TRBV19 to TRBJ2-2, with no clear D. The CDR3 sequence is 15 residues long. Germline lookup yields CDR1 LNHDA and CDR2 SQIVND (reference sequence). Trimming removed 1 base at V and 0 bases at J, with 6 bases between. CDR3 in amino acids: CASSIGRPNTGELFF. The CDR3 nucleotides read TGTGCCAGTAGTATAGGAAGACCGAACACCGGGGAGCTGTTTTTT.